These 21 T cell receptor beta chains share one sample of origin, sequenced in a study of cytomegalovirus exposure and HLA in healthy donors. Use of 60 Vbeta and 13 Jbeta primers characterized the PCR. TCRdb's table, derived via immunoSEQ multiplex PCR, lists solely in-frame clones and lacks some. Of around 50,000 clones in the sample, about 80% were seen once. Material for sequencing was PBMCs. All receptors derive from a young man in good health and CMV-seronegative.

Only one count was recorded for this clone. The chain carries TRBV5-6 and TRBJ1-5; D uncertain. V was shortened by 0 bases and J by 0 bases, with 4 bases between the two germline ends. Germline CDR1 reads SGHDT; CDR2 reads YYEEEE. CDR3 length: 14 amino acids. The CDR3, as DNA: TGTGCCAGCAGCTTGGCGGGTAGCAATCAGCCCCAGCATTTT. Translating gives CASSLAGSNQPQHF.

The chain has TRBV14 and TRBJ2-3; 13 bases map to TRBD2. Trimming cost V 4 bases and J 8 bases; bases outside gene matches: 3. Germline V lookup: CDR1 SGHDN, CDR2 FVKESK. The CDR3 loop spans 14 amino acids. This CDR3 is CASSPGTSGATQYF. Written as DNA, the CDR3 is TGTGCCAGCAGCCCTGGGACTAGCGGGGCTACGCAGTATTTT.

CDR3 DNA sequence: TGTGCCAGTGCTTGGGACAGAACCTACGAGCAGTACTTC. Protein: CASAWDRTYEQYF. The chain combines TRBV19 with TRBJ2-7; 7 bases line up with TRBD1. Looked up from germline, CDR1 is LNHDA and CDR2 is SQIVND (reference sequence). Trimming removed 8 bases from V and 2 bases from J; junction bases left unmatched: 6. The CDR3 contains 13 residues. The full variable domain, with the rest looked up from reference TRBV19 and TRBJ2-7, is DGGITQSPKYLFRKEGQNVTLSCEQNLNHDAMYWYRQDPGQGLRLIYYSQIVNDFQKGDIAEGYSVSREKKESFPLTVTSAQKNPTAFYLCASAWDRTYEQYFGPGTRLTVT.

This clone showed up many times. The gene calls are TRBV6-5 and TRBJ1-6; a weak D match, TRBD1 (6 bases). V was pared by 6 bases and J by 14 bases, with 17 bases between. CDR1 and CDR2 from the germline V gene are MNHEY and SVGAGI. This CDR3 contains 13 residues. CDR3: CASSRTAAQALHF. As DNA, the CDR3 is TGTGCCAGCAGCCGGACAGCCGCCCAGGCCCTCCACTTT.

V usage is TRBV4-2 and J usage is TRBJ1-6; 10 bases agree with TRBD1. Germline V gene lookup returns CDR1 LGHNA and CDR2 YNFKEQ. The length of the CDR3 is 17 residues. V shed 0 bases, J shed 9 bases, and the junction held 8 bases outside the gene matches. The CDR3 DNA reads TGTGCCAGCAGCCAAGATCTGGGGACAGGGGTCCCTTCACCCCTCCACTTT. Protein: CASSQDLGTGVPSPLHF.

This clone appeared once. This chain links TRBV7-8 with TRBJ2-7; 8 nucleotides match TRBD1. Germline V gene lookup returns CDR1 SGHVS and CDR2 FQNEAQ. The CDR3 consists of 15 residues. J was trimmed by 0 bases and V by 3 bases; bases with no gene match: 4. In DNA, the CDR3 is TGTGCCAGCAGCTTGGGACAGGTTAGCTCCTACGAGCAGTACTTC. This sequence encodes CASSLGQVSSYEQYF.

This chain links TRBV5-5 with TRBJ2-3; a weak D match, TRBD1 (5 bases). The CDR3 is made up of 14 amino acids. V was pared by 4 bases and J by 5 bases, with 14 bases between. CDR1 and CDR2 (germline): SGHKS, YYEKEE (reference sequence). This CDR3 is CASSVGALGDTQYF. The CDR3 coding sequence is TGTGCCAGCAGCGTAGGGGCCTTGGGAGATACGCAGTATTTT.

This clone was detected only once. The chain recombines TRBV2 with TRBJ1-2, with D tentatively TRBD1 (5 bases). V lost 8 bases and J 8 bases, leaving 21 bases between the germline ends. Germline V gene sequence: CDR1 SNHLY, CDR2 FYNNEI. CDR3 length: 14 amino acids. In nucleotides, the CDR3 is TGTGCCAGCTTTAGACAGACAGATGGGTGCGGCTACACCTTC. Protein product: CASFRQTDGCGYTF. Full variable domain (missing parts from reference TRBV2 and TRBJ1-2): EPEVTQTPSHQVTQMGQEVILRCVPISNHLYFYWYRQILGQKVEFLVSFYNNEISEKSEIFDDQFSVERPDGSNFTLKIRSTKLEDSAMYFCASFRQTDGCGYTFGSGTRLTVV.

V is TRBV5-1 and J is TRBJ2-3, with TRBD2 identical over 7 bases. Trimming took 3 bases from V and 4 from J; bases not matched to a gene: 8. CDR1 is SGHRS, CDR2 YFSETQ, per germline. CDR3 size: 15 residues. Written as DNA, the CDR3 is TGCGCCAGCAGCTCCGGACTAGTAACCTCAGATACGCAGTATTTT. Translating gives CASSSGLVTSDTQYF.

This clone was seen only once. CDR3 DNA sequence: TGTGCCGGAGATGAGCAATTCTATGGCTACACCTTC. It yields the protein CAGDEQFYGYTF. The chain carries TRBV2 and TRBJ1-2; D remains unclear. The CDR3 covers 12 residues. Germline V gives CDR1 SNHLY, CDR2 FYNNEI. Trimming removed 11 bases at V and 4 bases at J, with 14 bases between.

This chain uses TRBV18 with TRBJ2-7; 8 nucleotides match TRBD2. There are 15 residues in the CDR3. Germline loops: CDR1 KGHSH, CDR2 LQKENI. With V trimmed by 3 bases and J by 2 bases, 6 bases remained unmatched. The CDR3 protein is CASSPSPGGTYEQYF. The DNA of the CDR3 is TGTGCCAGCTCACCGTCCCCGGGGGGGACCTACGAGCAGTACTTC. The full variable domain, completed using reference TRBV18 and TRBJ2-7, is NAGVMQNPRHLVRRRGQEARLRCSPMKGHSHVYWYRQLPEEGLKFMVYLQKENIIDESGMPKERFSAEFPKEGPSILRIQQVVRGDSAAYFCASSPSPGGTYEQYFGPGTRLTVT.

The genes are TRBV5-8 and TRBJ1-2; D unclear. V was pared by 6 bases and J by 2 bases, with 14 bases between. The CDR3 runs 14 residues. Germline-derived CDR1 and CDR2 are SGHTS and YDEGEE. CDR3 region: CASNTAGTNYGYTF. DNA for the CDR3: TGTGCCAGCAATACGGCAGGAACAAACTATGGCTACACCTTC. Complete variable domain (other parts from reference TRBV5-8 and TRBJ1-2): EAGVTQSPTHLIKTRGQQATLRCSPISGHTSVYWYQQALGLGLQFLLWYDEGEERNRGNFPPRFSGRQFPNYSSELNVNALELEDSALYLCASNTAGTNYGYTFGSGTRLTVV.

The chain recombines TRBV7-9 with TRBJ2-6; D is ambiguous. The V end was cut by 11 bases, the J end by 6 bases, with 8 bases between. CDR1 is SEHNR and CDR2 is FQNEAQ in the germline V gene (reference sequence). This CDR3 contains 11 residues. DNA for the CDR3: TGTGCCGGAGCTCAGGCCAACGTCCTGACTTTC. This encodes CAGAQANVLTF.

J is TRBJ2-7 and V is TRBV18, with D maybe TRBD1 (5 bases). The CDR3 consists of 15 residues. The ends were cut back, 0 bases at V and 3 bases at J, with 12 bases in the middle. Germline V gives CDR1 KGHSH, CDR2 LQKENI. The DNA for the CDR3 is TGTGCCAGCTCACCACCGAAGGCAGGGATCTACGAGCAGTACTTC. Its protein is CASSPPKAGIYEQYF.

The rearrangement joins TRBV30 to TRBJ2-2; 7 nucleotides align to TRBD2. Per the germline V gene, CDR1 is GTSNPN and CDR2 is SVGIG (reference sequence). CDR3 size: 14 residues. The CDR3 spells CAGGEQANTGELFF. CDR3 nucleotides: TGTGCGGGGGGGGAACAGGCGAACACCGGGGAGCTGTTTTTT.

V is TRBV11-2 and J is TRBJ1-1, with 7 nucleotides matching TRBD1. The ends lost 5 bases at V and 4 bases at J; junction bases unmatched: 1. Germline assignment: CDR1 SGHAT and CDR2 FQNNGV. This CDR3 has 12 residues. The CDR3 region is CASSGQATEAFF. CDR3 in DNA: TGTGCCAGCAGCGGACAGGCCACTGAAGCTTTCTTT.

V is TRBV7-2 and J is TRBJ2-2, with a weak D call TRBD1 (5 bases). Per germline, CDR1 SGHTA and CDR2 FQGNSA. V lost 5 bases and J lost 3, with 13 bases in between. This CDR3 has 15 residues. The DNA of the CDR3 is TGTGCCAGCAGCCCTGGGGCGGTGGACACCGGGGAGCTGTTTTTT. Encoded protein: CASSPGAVDTGELFF.

The CDR3: CASSYQDRLSGYTF. For the CDR3, the DNA is TGTGCCAGCAGTTACCAGGACAGGTTAAGTGGCTACACCTTC. The J gene is TRBJ1-2, the V gene TRBV6-5, with 7 bases matching TRBD1. Germline V gene sequence: CDR1 MNHEY, CDR2 SVGAGI. V shed 2 bases, J shed 7 bases, and the junction held 7 bases outside the gene matches. CDR3 length equals 14 residues.

The chain links TRBV7-2 to TRBJ1-2; 7 bases are shared with TRBD1. Germline V gene data show CDR1 as SGHTA and CDR2 as FQGNSA. Losses at the gene ends were 1 base for V and 4 bases for J; bases not matched to a gene: 12. The CDR3 totals 17 residues. CDR3 nucleotides: TGTGCCAGCAGCTTAGTTCCGTGGAGGGGGCTTAGCTATGGCTACACCTTC. Its translation is CASSLVPWRGLSYGYTF.

In its sample, this clone was seen once. The V gene is TRBV30, the J gene TRBJ2-1; 9 positions agree with TRBD2. The length of the CDR3 is 16 residues. CDR1 is GTSNPN, CDR2 SVGIG, per germline (reference sequence). V lost 2 bases and J lost 5; bases outside the gene matches: 10. The CDR3 spells CAWSTRGGRAHNEQFF. CDR3 DNA sequence: TGTGCCTGGAGTACACGGGGCGGGAGGGCCCACAATGAGCAGTTCTTC.

This clone was seen a few times. The chain recombines TRBV6-1 with TRBJ2-5; 7 nucleotides agree with TRBD1. This CDR3 spans 13 amino acids. The ends lost 7 bases at V and 2 bases at J; junction bases unmatched: 4. Germline assignment: CDR1 MNHNS and CDR2 SASEGT. Here the CDR3 DNA reads TGTGCCAGCAATAGGGACAGTCAAGAGACCCAGTACTTC. Amino acids: CASNRDSQETQYF.